The 8 T cell receptor beta chains presented below share a single source sample, sequenced in a study of CD8 T cells in Susac syndrome. Random hexamers primed reverse transcription of 0.5 to 1 ug RNA. Each CDR3 protein gets one entry after TCRdb re-called the immunoSEQ multiplex PCR reads with MiXCR. Here the sample spans about 100,000 distinct CDR3 sequences, about 96% being singletons. Sequencing input: CD8+ T cells from PBMCs. These receptors were obtained from a human donor with Susac syndrome.

The V gene is TRBV7-2, the J gene TRBJ2-2, with D hard to call. The CDR3 loop spans 13 amino acids. Germline CDR1 reads SGHTA; CDR2 reads FQGNSA. The V gene lost 3 bases and the J gene lost 5 bases, with 7 bases spanning the gap. This CDR3 is CASSFPITGELFF. The CDR3 DNA follows: TGTGCCAGCAGCTTCCCCATTACCGGGGAGCTGTTTTTT.

This chain links TRBV9 with TRBJ1-5, with D possibly being TRBD1 (5 bases). With 3 bases removed from V and 0 bases from J, the gap between germline ends came to 10 bases. Germline CDR1 reads SGDLS; CDR2 reads YYNGEE. This CDR3 contains 15 residues. The CDR3 sequence is CASSARADSNQPQHF. As DNA, the CDR3 is TGTGCCAGCAGCGCCAGGGCTGATAGCAATCAGCCCCAGCATTTT.

This rearrangement joins TRBV3-1 to TRBJ2-3, with 11 bases identical to TRBD2. This CDR3 region has 16 residues. Unmatched junction bases numbered 7, after V lost 3 bases and J lost 5 bases. CDR1 is LGHDT and CDR2 is YNNKEL in the germline V gene (reference sequence). For the CDR3, the DNA is TGTGCCAGCAGCCACCATAGCGGGGGGGCAGGAGATACGCAGTATTTT. Its translation is CASSHHSGGAGDTQYF.

The chain couples TRBV7-2 to TRBJ2-1, with 9 positions matching TRBD2. The CDR3 length is 14 residues. V gave up 11 bases and J gave up 10 bases; unmatched junction bases: 15. CDR1 and CDR2 from the germline V gene are SGHTA and FQGNSA. CDR3 in DNA: TGTGCCCACCGTCGGCTAGCGGGACGTCGGGAGCAGTTCTTC. This encodes CAHRRLAGRREQFF.

This clonotype was recorded only once. This rearrangement joins TRBV12-3 or TRBV12-4 to TRBJ2-4; no firm D call. The CDR3 runs 17 residues. Trimming removed 1 base from V and 0 bases from J, with 13 bases in between. CDR3 amino acids: CASSLVPGDLAKNIQYF. In DNA form, the CDR3 reads TGTGCCAGCAGTTTAGTTCCTGGAGACTTAGCCAAAAACATTCAGTACTTC.

This chain links TRBV7-9 with TRBJ2-1; TRBD2 matches at 13 bases. Per germline, CDR1 SEHNR and CDR2 FQNEAQ (reference sequence). Trimming at V came to 4 bases and at J to 9 bases, leaving 6 bases not matched to a gene. The CDR3 consists of 15 residues. The chain's CDR3 is CASSSPTSGRPEQFF. The CDR3 DNA is TGTGCCAGCAGCTCCCCGACTAGCGGGAGGCCTGAGCAGTTCTTC.

The J gene is TRBJ2-7, the V gene TRBV9; a possible D gene is TRBD2 (5 bases). The length of the CDR3 is 15 residues. Germline V CDR1 and CDR2: SGDLS, YYNGEE. With 1 base removed from V and 4 bases from J, the gap between germline ends came to 15 bases. CDR3 sequence: CASSVYPGELYEQYF. CDR3 DNA sequence: TGTGCCAGCAGCGTATATCCCGGGGAACTGTACGAGCAGTACTTC. The full variable domain, rest sourced from reference TRBV9 and TRBJ2-7, is DSGVTQTPKHLITATGQRVTLRCSPRSGDLSVYWYQQSLDQGLQFLIQYYNGEERAKGNILERFSAQQFPDLHSELNLSSLELGDSALYFCASSVYPGELYEQYFGPGTRLTVT.

V usage is TRBV19 and J usage is TRBJ1-3; D is unclear. Germline V gene lookup returns CDR1 LNHDA and CDR2 SQIVND (reference sequence). CDR3 length equals 13 residues. The V and J ends lost 3 bases and 3 bases respectively, with 6 bases between them. The CDR3 DNA follows: TGTGCCAGTAGTATGGGCCTTGGAAACACCATATATTTT. Residues: CASSMGLGNTIYF.